The entry below describes one T cell receptor beta chain. Its antigen is unknown. This sample is part of a study of T cell repertoires in cytomegalovirus infection. Study as a whole: CMV epitopes in the study were HLA-C-restricted (recently identified) and HLA-B-restricted (well studied). Through public TCR beta signatures, both CMV infection and matching HLA type were indicated.

TCRdb used MiXCR to reprocess the reads, holding one entry per CDR3 protein. The sample has 750,000 to 950,000 distinct CDR3 sequences, 25% to 35% seen once; the top ten hold about an eighth. This CDR3 is 13 amino acids long. Germline CDR1 reads LGHDT; CDR2 reads YNNKEL (reference sequence). Trimming removed 6 bases from V and 6 bases from J, with 14 bases in between. The chain links TRBV3-1 to TRBJ1-1; D is ambiguous. Sample: cultured CD8+ T cells from PBMCs, taken from culture after CMV antigen stimulation. This clonotype was sampled from a human donor in good health (CMV status not recorded). Some clones in this sample may be carry-over from other donors' samples. As DNA, the CDR3 is TGTGCCAGCAGACCCACCCAGCGGGCTGAAGCTTTCTTT. It encodes CASRPTQRAEAFF.